Following are 6 T cell receptor beta chains from one sample sequenced in a study of tumour-infiltrating T cells in Burkitt lymphoma. The data were produced by immunoSEQ multiplex PCR, yet TCRdb's version contains in-frame clones alone and is incomplete. The sample carries around 14,000 clones, roughly 77% recorded once. What was sequenced was tumor tissue. All receptors come from a human donor with diffuse large B-cell lymphoma.

V is TRBV27 and J is TRBJ2-7, with D perhaps matching TRBD1 (6 bases). The CDR3 totals 16 residues. The germline V and J ends were trimmed by 7 bases and 7 bases, with 26 bases remaining between them. Germline CDR1 reads MNHEY; CDR2 reads SMNVEV (reference sequence). The CDR3 spells CASTQRGGHGFCEQYV. CDR3 nucleotide sequence: TGTGCCAGCACTCAAAGAGGGGGTCACGGTTTTTGTGAGCAGTACGTC.

The rearrangement links TRBV5-1 to TRBJ2-7; D perhaps matches TRBD2 (5 bases). CDR1 SGHRS and CDR2 YFSETQ come from the germline V gene. The CDR3 covers 14 residues. V dropped 4 bases and J dropped 1 base, with 12 bases sitting between them. CDR3 region: CASSVASPSYEQYF. CDR3 coding DNA: TGCGCCAGCAGCGTTGCTAGCCCTTCCTACGAGCAGTACTTC.

The chain carries TRBV4-1 and TRBJ1-2; 7 bases agree with TRBD1. There are 15 residues in the CDR3. The germline V gene has CDR1 MGHRA and CDR2 YSYEKL. J gave up 0 bases and V 2 bases, and 3 bases lay outside the gene matches. CDR3 amino acids: CASSQLQGANYGYTF. CDR3 bases: TGCGCCAGCAGCCAACTGCAGGGGGCTAACTATGGCTACACCTTC.

The rearrangement links TRBV2 to TRBJ2-5; D unresolved. CDR1 is SNHLY and CDR2 is FYNNEI in the germline V gene. CDR3 length equals 13 residues. Trimming cost V 2 bases and J 2 bases, with 6 bases left between them. CDR3 protein: CASSEHLQETQYF. In DNA, the CDR3 is TGTGCCAGCAGTGAACACCTGCAAGAGACCCAGTACTTC.

V gene TRBV5-1 combines with J gene TRBJ1-1, with D hard to call. Germline V gene data show CDR1 as SGHRS and CDR2 as YFSETQ. Trimming pared 1 base from V and 4 bases from J, leaving 11 bases between. This CDR3 region has 14 residues. DNA for the CDR3: TGCGCCAGCAGCTTGAACGGGATAGGCACTGAAGCTTTCTTT. It translates to CASSLNGIGTEAFF.

This clone was found once. The V and J genes are TRBV6-5 and TRBJ2-7, with 8 bases lining up with TRBD2. With V trimmed by 5 bases and J by 2 bases, 8 bases remained unmatched. This CDR3 comprises 15 residues. Germline V gene lookup returns CDR1 MNHEY and CDR2 SVGAGI. The CDR3, as DNA: TGTGCCAGCAGTCCTACAGCGGGGGTCCCCTACGAGCAGTACTTC. Residues: CASSPTAGVPYEQYF.